The next 2 T cell receptor beta chains were all read from a single sample in a study of shared clonotypes between healthy human individuals. The method was immunoSEQ multiplex PCR; TCRdb's version includes in-frame clones alone and lacks a portion of them. The data contain around 450,000 clones, around 75% of them singletons. The sample was PBMCs. The source of these receptors is a woman aged 35 to 49 in good health. Some clones in this sample may be carry-over from other donors' samples.

This chain uses TRBV9 with TRBJ2-2; 7 bases agree with TRBD2. The V gene end was trimmed by 0 bases and the J gene end by 7 bases; junction bases not matched to a gene: 9. Germline CDR1 SGDLS, CDR2 YYNGEE. This CDR3 has 16 residues. The CDR3 DNA reads TGTGCCAGCAGCGTAGGGGGTAGCGGGCGAGGCGGGGAGCTGTTTTTT. It encodes CASSVGGSGRGGELFF.

The V call is TRBV19, the J call TRBJ2-1; 9 bases fit TRBD2. The CDR3 length is 16 residues. Germline V gene sequence: CDR1 LNHDA, CDR2 SQIVND (reference sequence). Losses at the gene ends were 9 bases for V and 5 bases for J; bases not matched to a gene: 14. Written as DNA, the CDR3 is TGTGCCAGCAGTCAGGCGGGAGGGGGGAATCACAATGAGCAGTTCTTC. Amino acid sequence: CASSQAGGGNHNEQFF.